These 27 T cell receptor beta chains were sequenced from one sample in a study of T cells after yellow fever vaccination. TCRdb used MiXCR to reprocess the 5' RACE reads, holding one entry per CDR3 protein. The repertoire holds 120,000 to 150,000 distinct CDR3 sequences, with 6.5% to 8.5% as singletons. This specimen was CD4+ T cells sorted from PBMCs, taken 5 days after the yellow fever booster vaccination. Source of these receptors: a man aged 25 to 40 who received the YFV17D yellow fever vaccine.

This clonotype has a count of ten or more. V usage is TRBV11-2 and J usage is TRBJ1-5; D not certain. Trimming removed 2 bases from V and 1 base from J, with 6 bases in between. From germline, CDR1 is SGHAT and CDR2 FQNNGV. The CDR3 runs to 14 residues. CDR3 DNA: TGTGCCAGCAGCTTAATGATCAGCAATCAGCCCCAGCATTTT. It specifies CASSLMISNQPQHF.

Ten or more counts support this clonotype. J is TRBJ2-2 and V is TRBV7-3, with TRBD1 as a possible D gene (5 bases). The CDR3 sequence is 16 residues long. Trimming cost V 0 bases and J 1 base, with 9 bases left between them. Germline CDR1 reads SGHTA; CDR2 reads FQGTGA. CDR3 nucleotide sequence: TGTGCCAGCAGCTTAACCCCCAGGGAGAACACCGGGGAGCTGTTTTTT. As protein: CASSLTPRENTGELFF.

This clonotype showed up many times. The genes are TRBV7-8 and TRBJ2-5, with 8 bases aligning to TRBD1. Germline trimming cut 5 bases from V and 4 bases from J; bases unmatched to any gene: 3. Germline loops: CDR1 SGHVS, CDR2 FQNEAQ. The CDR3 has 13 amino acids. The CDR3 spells CASSLGQGETQYF. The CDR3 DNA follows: TGTGCCAGCAGCCTAGGACAGGGAGAGACCCAGTACTTC.

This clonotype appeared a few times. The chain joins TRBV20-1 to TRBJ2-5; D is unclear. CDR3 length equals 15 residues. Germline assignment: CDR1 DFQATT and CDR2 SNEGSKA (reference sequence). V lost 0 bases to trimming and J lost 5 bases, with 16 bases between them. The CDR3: CSARDRLSYEETQYF. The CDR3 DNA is TGCAGTGCTAGAGACCGACTCTCATATGAGGAGACCCAGTACTTC.

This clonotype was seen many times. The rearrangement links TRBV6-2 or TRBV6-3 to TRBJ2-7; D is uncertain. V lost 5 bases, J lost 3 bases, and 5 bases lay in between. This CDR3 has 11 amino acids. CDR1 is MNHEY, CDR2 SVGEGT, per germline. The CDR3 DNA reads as TGTGCCAGCAGTCACATCTACGAGCAGTACTTC. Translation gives CASSHIYEQYF.

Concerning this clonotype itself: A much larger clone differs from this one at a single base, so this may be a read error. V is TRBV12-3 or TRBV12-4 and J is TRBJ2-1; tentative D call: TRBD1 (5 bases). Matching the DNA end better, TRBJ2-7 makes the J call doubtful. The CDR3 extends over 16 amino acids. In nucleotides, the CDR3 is TGTGCCAGCAGCAAACAGGCTATGAGCTCCTACAATGAGCAGTACTTC. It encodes CASSKQAMSSYNEQYF.

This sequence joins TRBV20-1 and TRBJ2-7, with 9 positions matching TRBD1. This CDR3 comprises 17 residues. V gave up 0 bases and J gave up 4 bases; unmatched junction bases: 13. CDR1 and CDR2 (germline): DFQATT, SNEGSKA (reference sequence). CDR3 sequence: CSARDRRSSQGAYEQYF. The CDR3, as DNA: TGCAGTGCTAGAGATCGGCGGTCGTCACAGGGGGCTTACGAGCAGTACTTC.

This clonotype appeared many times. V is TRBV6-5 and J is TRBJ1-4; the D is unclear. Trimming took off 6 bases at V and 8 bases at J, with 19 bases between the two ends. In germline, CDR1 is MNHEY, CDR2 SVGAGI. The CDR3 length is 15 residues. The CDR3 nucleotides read TGTGCCAGCAGACTACGGGGAGGCGTGGAAGAAAAACTGTTTTTT. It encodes CASRLRGGVEEKLFF.

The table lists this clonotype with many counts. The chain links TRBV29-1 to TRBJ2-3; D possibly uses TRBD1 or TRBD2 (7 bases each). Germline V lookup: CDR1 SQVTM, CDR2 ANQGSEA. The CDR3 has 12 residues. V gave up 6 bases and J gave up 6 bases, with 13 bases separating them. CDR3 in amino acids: CSVDQGGDTQYF. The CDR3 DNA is TGCAGCGTGGACCAGGGGGGGGATACGCAGTATTTT.

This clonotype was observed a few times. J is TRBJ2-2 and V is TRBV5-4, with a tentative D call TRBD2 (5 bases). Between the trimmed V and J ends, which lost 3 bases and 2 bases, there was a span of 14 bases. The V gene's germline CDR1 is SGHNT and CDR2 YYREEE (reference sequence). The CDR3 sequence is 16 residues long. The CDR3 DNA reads TGTGCCAGCAGCTCCGGGCCAGCGGAAAACACCGGGGAGCTGTTTTTT. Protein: CASSSGPAENTGELFF. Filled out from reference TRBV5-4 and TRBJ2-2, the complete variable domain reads ETGVTQSPTHLIKTRGQQVTLRCSSQSGHNTVSWYQQALGQGPQFIFQYYREEENGRGNFPPRFSGLQFPNYSSELNVNALELDDSALYLCASSSGPAENTGELFFGEGSRLTVL.

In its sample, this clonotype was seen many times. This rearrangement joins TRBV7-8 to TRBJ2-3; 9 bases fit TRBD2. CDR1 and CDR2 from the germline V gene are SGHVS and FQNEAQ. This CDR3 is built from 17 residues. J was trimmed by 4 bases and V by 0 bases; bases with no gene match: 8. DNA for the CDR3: TGTGCCAGCAGCTTAGCGGCTAGCGGGAATAGGGCAGATACGCAGTATTTT. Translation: CASSLAASGNRADTQYF.

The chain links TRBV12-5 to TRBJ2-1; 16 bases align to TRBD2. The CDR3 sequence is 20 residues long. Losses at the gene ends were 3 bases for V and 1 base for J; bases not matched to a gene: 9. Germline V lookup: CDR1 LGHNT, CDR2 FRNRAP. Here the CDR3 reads CASGLPPGLAGGQSYNEQFF. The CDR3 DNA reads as TGTGCTAGTGGTTTACCGCCGGGACTAGCGGGAGGGCAATCCTACAATGAGCAGTTCTTC.

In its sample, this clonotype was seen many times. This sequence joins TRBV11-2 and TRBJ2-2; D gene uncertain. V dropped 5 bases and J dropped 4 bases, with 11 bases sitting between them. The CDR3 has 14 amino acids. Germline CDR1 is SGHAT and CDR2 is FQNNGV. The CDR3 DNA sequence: TGTGCCAGCAGCCCACAATGGGGCACCGGGGAGCTGTTTTTT. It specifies CASSPQWGTGELFF. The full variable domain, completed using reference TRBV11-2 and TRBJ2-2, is EAGVAQSPRYKIIEKRQSVAFWCNPISGHATLYWYQQILGQGPKLLIQFQNNGVVDDSQLPKDRFSAERLKGVDSTLKIQPAKLEDSAVYLCASSPQWGTGELFFGEGSRLTVL.

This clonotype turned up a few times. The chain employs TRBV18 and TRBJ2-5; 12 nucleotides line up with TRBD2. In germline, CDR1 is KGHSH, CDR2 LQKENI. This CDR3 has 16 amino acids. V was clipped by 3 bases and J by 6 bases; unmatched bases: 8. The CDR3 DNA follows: TGTGCCAGCTCACCGTCTCGGACTAGCGGGACGCAGACCCAGTACTTC. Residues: CASSPSRTSGTQTQYF.

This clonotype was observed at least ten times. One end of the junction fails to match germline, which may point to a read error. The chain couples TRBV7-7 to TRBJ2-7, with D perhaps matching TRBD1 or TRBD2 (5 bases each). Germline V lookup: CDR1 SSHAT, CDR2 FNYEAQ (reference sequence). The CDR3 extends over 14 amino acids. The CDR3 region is CASSRTGRPYEQYF. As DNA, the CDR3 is TGTGCTAGCAGCCGTACGGGACGACCCTACGAGCAGTACTTC.

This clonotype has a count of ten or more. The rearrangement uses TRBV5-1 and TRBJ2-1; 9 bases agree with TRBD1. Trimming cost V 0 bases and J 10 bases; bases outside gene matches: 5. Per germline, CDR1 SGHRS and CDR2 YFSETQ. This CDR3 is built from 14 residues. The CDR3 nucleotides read TGCGCCAGCAGCTTGGGAGACAGGGGGGGAGAGCAGTTCTTC. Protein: CASSLGDRGGEQFF.

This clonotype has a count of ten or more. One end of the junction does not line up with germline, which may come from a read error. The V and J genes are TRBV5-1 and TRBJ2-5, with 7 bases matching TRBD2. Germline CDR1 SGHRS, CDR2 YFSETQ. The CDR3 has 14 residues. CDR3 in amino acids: CASSPGTTQETQYF. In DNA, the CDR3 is TGTGCCAGCAGCCCCGGGACTACTCAAGAGACCCAGTACTTC.

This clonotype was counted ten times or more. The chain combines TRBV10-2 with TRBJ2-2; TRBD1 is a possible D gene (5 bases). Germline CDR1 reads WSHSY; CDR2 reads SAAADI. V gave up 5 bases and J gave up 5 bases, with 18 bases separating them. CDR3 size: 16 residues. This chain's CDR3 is CASSLAGQGGTGELFF. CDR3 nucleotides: TGCGCCAGCAGTCTCGCCGGGCAGGGTGGGACCGGGGAGCTGTTTTTT.

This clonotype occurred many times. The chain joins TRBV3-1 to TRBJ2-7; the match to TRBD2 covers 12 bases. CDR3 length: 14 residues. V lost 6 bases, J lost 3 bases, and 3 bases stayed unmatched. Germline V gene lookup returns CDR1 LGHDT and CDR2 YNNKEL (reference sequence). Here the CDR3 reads CASRGLAGNYEQYF. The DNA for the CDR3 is TGTGCCAGCAGAGGACTAGCGGGGAACTACGAGCAGTACTTC.

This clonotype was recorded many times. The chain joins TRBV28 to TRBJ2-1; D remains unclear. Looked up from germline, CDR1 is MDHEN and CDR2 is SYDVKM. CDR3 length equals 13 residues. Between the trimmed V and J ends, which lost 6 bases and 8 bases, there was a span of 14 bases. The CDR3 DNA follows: TGTGCCAGCAGACGGGCCGATTGGGATGAGCAGTTCTTC. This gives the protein CASRRADWDEQFF. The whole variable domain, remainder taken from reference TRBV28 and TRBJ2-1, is DVKVTQSSRYLVKRTGEKVFLECVQDMDHENMFWYRQDPGLGLRLIYFSYDVKMKEKGDIPEGYSVSREKKERFSLILESASTNQTSMYLCASRRADWDEQFFGPGTRLTVL.

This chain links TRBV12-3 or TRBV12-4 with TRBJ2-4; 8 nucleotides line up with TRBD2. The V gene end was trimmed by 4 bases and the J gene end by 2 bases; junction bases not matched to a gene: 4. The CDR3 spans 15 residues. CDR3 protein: CASSSAGAPKNIQYF. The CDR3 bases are TGTGCCAGCAGTTCAGCGGGAGCCCCCAAAAACATTCAGTACTTC.

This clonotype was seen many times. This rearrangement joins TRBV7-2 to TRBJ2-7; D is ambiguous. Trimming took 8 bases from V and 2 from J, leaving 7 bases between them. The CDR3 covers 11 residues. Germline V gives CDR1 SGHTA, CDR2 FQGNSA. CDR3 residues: CASAGTYEQYF. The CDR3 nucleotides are TGTGCCAGCGCCGGAACCTACGAGCAGTACTTC.

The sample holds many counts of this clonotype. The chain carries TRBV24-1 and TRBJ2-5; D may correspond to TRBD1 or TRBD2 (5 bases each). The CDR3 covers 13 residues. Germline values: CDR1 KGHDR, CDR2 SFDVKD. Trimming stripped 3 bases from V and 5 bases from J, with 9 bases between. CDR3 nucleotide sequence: TGTGCCACCAGTGATGGGGGTGTCGAGACCCAGTACTTC. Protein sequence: CATSDGGVETQYF.

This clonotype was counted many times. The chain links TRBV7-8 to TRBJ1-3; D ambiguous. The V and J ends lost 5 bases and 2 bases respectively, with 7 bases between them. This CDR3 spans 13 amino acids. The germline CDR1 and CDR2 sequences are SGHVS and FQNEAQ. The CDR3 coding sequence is TGTGCCAGCAGCCCGAGTACTGGAAACACCATATATTTT. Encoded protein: CASSPSTGNTIYF.

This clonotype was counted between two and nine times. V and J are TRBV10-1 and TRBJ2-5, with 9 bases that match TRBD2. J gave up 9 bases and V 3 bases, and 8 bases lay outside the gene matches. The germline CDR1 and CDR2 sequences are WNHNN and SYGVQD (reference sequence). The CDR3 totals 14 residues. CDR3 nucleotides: TGCGCCAGCAGTGAAGCGGGAGGTACCAGGCCCCAGTACTTC. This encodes CASSEAGGTRPQYF.

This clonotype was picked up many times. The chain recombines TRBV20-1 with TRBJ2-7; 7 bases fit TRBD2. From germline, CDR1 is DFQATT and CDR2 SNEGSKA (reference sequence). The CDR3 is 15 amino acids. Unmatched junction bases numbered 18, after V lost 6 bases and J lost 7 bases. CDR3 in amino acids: CSAPLVAERAGEQYF. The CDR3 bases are TGCAGTGCCCCCCTGGTAGCGGAAAGAGCGGGAGAGCAGTACTTC.

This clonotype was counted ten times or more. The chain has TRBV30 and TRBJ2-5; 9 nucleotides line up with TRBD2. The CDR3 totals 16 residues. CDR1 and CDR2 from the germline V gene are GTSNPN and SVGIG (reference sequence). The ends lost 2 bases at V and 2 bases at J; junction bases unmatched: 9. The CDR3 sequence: CAWSPLLAGLQETQYF. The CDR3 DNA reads TGTGCCTGGAGTCCACTCCTAGCGGGGCTACAAGAGACCCAGTACTTC.